These 7 T cell receptor beta chains were sequenced from one sample in a study of OX40 agonist ivuxolimab in advanced cancers. Data came from immunoSEQ multiplex PCR; TCRdb stores just in-frame clones and leaves some out. The sample carries 50,000 to 60,000 clones, around 79% recorded once. The source material was CD4+ or CD8+ T cells sorted from blood, sampled in a trial of the OX40 agonist ivuxolimab. The source is an adult with an advanced solid tumor such as melanoma, head and neck, liver or kidney cancer.

This clone has a single count. V and J are TRBV15 and TRBJ1-2; possible D gene TRBD1, 5 bases. Germline values: CDR1 LNHNV, CDR2 YYDKDF (reference sequence). V was clipped by 4 bases and J by 4 bases, with 7 bases between them. This CDR3 has 12 residues. CDR3 protein: CATSTGFYGYTF. Written as DNA, the CDR3 is TGTGCCACCAGCACAGGGTTCTATGGCTACACCTTC.

By frequency in the sample, this clone is medium-sized. The CDR3 loop is CASSFEGSTEAFF. As DNA, the CDR3 is TGCGCCAGCAGCTTCGAGGGAAGCACTGAAGCTTTCTTT. The J gene is TRBJ1-1, the V gene TRBV5-1, with D hard to call. The germline gives CDR1 SGHRS, CDR2 YFSETQ. The V end lost 2 bases, the J end lost 4 bases, and 9 bases lay between the germline ends. The CDR3 loop spans 13 amino acids.

The DNA of the CDR3 is TGTGCCACCACAGGAGGCAACTCGAACACTGAAGCTTTCTTT. This encodes CATTGGNSNTEAFF. J is TRBJ1-1 and V is TRBV18; possible D gene TRBD1, 5 bases. CDR1 is KGHSH, CDR2 LQKENI, per germline. Trimming took off 10 bases at V and 1 base at J, with 16 bases between the two ends. The CDR3 is 14 amino acids.

The rearrangement joins TRBV18 to TRBJ2-2; no firm D call. Germline V gives CDR1 KGHSH, CDR2 LQKENI. With 0 bases removed from V and 3 bases from J, the gap between germline ends came to 8 bases. The CDR3 is 15 residues long. The CDR3 loop reads CASSPPRPHTGELFF. CDR3 nucleotide sequence: TGTGCCAGCTCACCACCGAGGCCGCACACCGGGGAGCTGTTTTTT.

The V gene is TRBV6-5, the J gene TRBJ1-1; D remains ambiguous. CDR1 and CDR2 (germline): MNHEY, SVGAGI. V was shortened by 3 bases and J by 6 bases, with 5 bases between the two germline ends. This CDR3 spans 11 amino acids. Here the CDR3 reads CASSYLAEAFF. CDR3 DNA sequence: TGTGCCAGCAGTTATCTCGCTGAAGCTTTCTTT.

The chain carries TRBV4-2 and TRBJ2-3; D is undetermined. CDR3 size: 14 residues. The V end lost 0 bases, the J end lost 3 bases, and 7 bases lay between the germline ends. CDR1 and CDR2 from the germline V gene are LGHNA and YNFKEQ. CDR3 region: CASSQDSVTDTQYF. CDR3 nucleotides: TGTGCCAGCAGCCAAGATTCGGTGACAGATACGCAGTATTTT.

The chain joins TRBV30 to TRBJ2-3; a possible D gene is TRBD2 (6 bases). This CDR3 is built from 15 residues. Germline V CDR1 and CDR2: GTSNPN, SVGIG (reference sequence). V dropped 2 bases and J dropped 3 bases, with 15 bases sitting between them. This chain's CDR3 is CAWSPGEGVTDTQYF. CDR3 bases: TGTGCCTGGAGTCCGGGGGAAGGAGTTACAGATACGCAGTATTTT.